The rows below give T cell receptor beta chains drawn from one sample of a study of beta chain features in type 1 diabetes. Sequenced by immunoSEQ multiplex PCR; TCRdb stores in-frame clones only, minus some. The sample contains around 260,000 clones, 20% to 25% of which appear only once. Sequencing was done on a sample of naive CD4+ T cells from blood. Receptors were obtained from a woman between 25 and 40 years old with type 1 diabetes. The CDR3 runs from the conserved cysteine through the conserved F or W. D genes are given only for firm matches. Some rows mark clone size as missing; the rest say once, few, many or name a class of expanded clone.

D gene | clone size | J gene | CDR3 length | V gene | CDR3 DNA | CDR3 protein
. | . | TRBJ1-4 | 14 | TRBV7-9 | TGTGCCAGCAGCTTCTCGGAGGGAAATGAAAAACTGTTTTTT | CASSFSEGNEKLFF
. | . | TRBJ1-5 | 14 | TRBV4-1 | TGCGCCAGCAGCCTAGGGAGTAGCAATCAGCCCCAGCATTTT | CASSLGSSNQPQHF
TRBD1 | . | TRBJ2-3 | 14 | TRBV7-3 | TGTGCCAGCAGCGCCGGACAGGGGGCAGATACGCAGTATTTT | CASSAGQGADTQYF
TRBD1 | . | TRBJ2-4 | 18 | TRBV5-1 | TGCGCCAGCAGCTTGGGGGACAGGGGACTACTAGCCAAAAACATTCAGTACTTC | CASSLGDRGLLAKNIQYF
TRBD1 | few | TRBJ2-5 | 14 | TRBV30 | TGTGCCTGGAGGTTAGGACAGGGACGAGAGACCCAGTACTTC | CAWRLGQGRETQYF
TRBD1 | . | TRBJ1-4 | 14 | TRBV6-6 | TGTGCCAGCAAAAATGACAGGGGAGGTGAAAAACTGTTTTTT | CASKNDRGGEKLFF
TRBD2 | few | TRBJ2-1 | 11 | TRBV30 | TGTGCCTGCCACGGGGGGTCTGAGCAGTTCTTC | CACHGGSEQFF
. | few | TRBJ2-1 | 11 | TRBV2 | TGTGCCAGCACCCAAGTCACTAGAGAGTTCTTC | CASTQVTREFF
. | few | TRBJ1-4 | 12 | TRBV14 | TGTGCCAGCAGCCAAGATCGTGAAAAACTGTTTTTT | CASSQDREKLFF
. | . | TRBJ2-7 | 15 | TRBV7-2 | TGTGCCAGCAGCTTAAAGGCACTAAGCTCCTACGAGCAGTACTTC | CASSLKALSSYEQYF
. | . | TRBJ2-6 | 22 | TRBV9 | TGTGCCAGCAGCGTAAAGACGTATCCGGGGGGCTCCTTAATCGGTGGGGCCAACGTCCTGACTTTC | CASSVKTYPGGSLIGGANVLTF
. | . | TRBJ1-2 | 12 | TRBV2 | TGTGCCAGCAGTGAATTCGAGGGAGGCTACACCTTC | CASSEFEGGYTF
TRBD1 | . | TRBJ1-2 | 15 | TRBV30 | TGTGCCTGGAGTCGGGGACAGGGGGCTAACTATGGCTACACCTTC | CAWSRGQGANYGYTF
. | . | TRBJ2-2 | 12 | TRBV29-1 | TGCAGCACGGCTAGCTACACCGGGGAGCTGTTTTTT | CSTASYTGELFF
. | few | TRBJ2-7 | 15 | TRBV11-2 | TGTGCCAGCAGTAGAGGCCTACAGGGTCGGTACGAGCAGTACTTC | CASSRGLQGRYEQYF
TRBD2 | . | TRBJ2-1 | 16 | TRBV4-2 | TGTGCCAGCAGCCAAGAACCAGCGGGGGGCTACAATGAGCAGTTCTTC | CASSQEPAGGYNEQFF
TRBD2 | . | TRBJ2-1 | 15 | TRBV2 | TGTGCCAGCAGTGATCCCGGGACTAGCAACAATGAGCAGTTCTTC | CASSDPGTSNNEQFF
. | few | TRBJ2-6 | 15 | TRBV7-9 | TGTGCCAGCAGCTTAGTCCCGTCTGGGGCCAACGTCCTGACTTTC | CASSLVPSGANVLTF
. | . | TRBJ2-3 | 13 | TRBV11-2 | TGTGCCAGCAGCTTAGCGTACACAGATACGCAGTATTTT | CASSLAYTDTQYF
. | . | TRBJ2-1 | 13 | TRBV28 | TGTGCCAGCAGGAGGCTTTTTCCCCATGAGCAGTTCTTC | CASRRLFPHEQFF
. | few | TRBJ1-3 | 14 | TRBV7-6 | TGTGCCAGCAGCTTAGCCATAGAAGGAAACACCATATATTTT | CASSLAIEGNTIYF
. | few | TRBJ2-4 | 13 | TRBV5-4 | TGTGCCAGCAGCTTGGACGGGAAAAACATTCAGTACTTC | CASSLDGKNIQYF
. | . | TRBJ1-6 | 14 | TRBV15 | TGTGCCACCAGCAGCCAGGGTGGAGCCTCACCCCTCCACTTT | CATSSQGGASPLHF
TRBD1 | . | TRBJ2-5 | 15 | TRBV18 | TGTGCCAGCTCACCGGACAGGGTGCTACAAGAGACCCAGTACTTC | CASSPDRVLQETQYF
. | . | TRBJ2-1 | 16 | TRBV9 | TGTGCCAGCAGCGTAGTAGGCGGAGCCACATACAATGAGCAGTTCTTC | CASSVVGGATYNEQFF
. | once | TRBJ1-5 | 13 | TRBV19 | TGTGCCAGTAGTATAGAGCGGGATCGGCCCCAGCATTTT | CASSIERDRPQHF
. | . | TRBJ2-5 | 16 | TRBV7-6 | TGTGCCAGCAGCTTAGGGTCGGACCCAGGGGGGGAGACCCAGTACTTC | CASSLGSDPGGETQYF
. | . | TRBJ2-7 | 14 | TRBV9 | TGTGCCAGCACCGTAGTACGGGTGTACTACGAGCAGTACTTC | CASTVVRVYYEQYF